This T cell receptor (beta chain) stems from a study of CD8 T cells in ankylosing spondylitis. There are 15 residues in the CDR3. CDR1 and CDR2 (germline): MGHRA, YSYEKL. V lost 5 bases and J 7 bases, leaving 19 bases between the germline ends. General study results and limits: Matched synovial fluid from ankylosing spondylitis patients was reported to be enriched for disease-linked clones. Previously reported in reactive arthritis synovial fluid and blood were some of the motif variants. CD8+ disease-linked clones were present at relatively low frequencies in blood.

Quantitative 5'-RACE with molecular barcodes generated TCR beta libraries. TCRdb re-called the 5' RACE reads through MiXCR, storing one row per CDR3 protein. The sample yields roughly 200,000 distinct CDR3 sequences, roughly 13% seen once. Of note for this clonotype: Antigen specificity is unknown.

Sequenced material: blood, either unsorted or a sorted T cell fraction (not recorded which). The chain uses TRBV4-1 and TRBJ2-3; TRBD1 is a possible D gene (6 bases). This TCR was recovered from a male donor with ankylosing spondylitis or in good health (not recorded which). The CDR3 coding sequence is TGCGCCAGCAGCACCACCCTTTATCAGGGGCATACGCAGTATTTT. This codes for CASSTTLYQGHTQYF.